This T cell receptor beta chain was found in a study of blood T cell repertoires in COVID-19. Study background: The United States, Italy and Spain provided the acute and convalescent COVID-19 samples.

V lost 1 base and J 5 bases, leaving 12 bases between the germline ends. CDR1 is SEHNR, CDR2 FQNEAQ, per germline (reference sequence). The CDR3 is 15 residues long. This clone was seen a handful of times. The assay was immunoSEQ multiplex PCR, and TCRdb's table has in-frame clones only and misses some. The table includes approximately 53,000 clones, 89% detected once. This receptor was obtained from a human donor in a cohort sampled during active COVID-19. Sequencing was performed on peripheral blood. V usage is TRBV7-9 and J usage is TRBJ2-1; maybe TRBD2 (5 bases). The CDR3 region has the DNA TGTGCCAGCAGCTTAGTACTAGTTGGCCACAATGAGCAGTTCTTC. This codes for CASSLVLVGHNEQFF.